This is a list of T cell receptor beta chains from one sample in a study of cytomegalovirus exposure and HLA in healthy donors. Assay: immunoSEQ multiplex PCR; the TCRdb copy retains only in-frame clones and omits some. The sample consists of 250,000 to 400,000 clones, around 90% of them appearing once. Sequenced: PBMCs. Receptor source: a young man in good health and CMV-seronegative. Each CDR3 is given with its conserved first and last residue. A D gene is named only where the DNA matches it firmly. Only part of the rows carry a size: once, few, many, or a class if the clone is expanded.

d_gene: TRBD1
abundance: .
j_gene: TRBJ1-2
v_gene: TRBV10-2
CDR3aa: CASGDREDYGYTF
CDR3nt: TGCGCCAGCGGGGACAGGGAGGACTATGGCTACACCTTC

d_gene: .
abundance: .
j_gene: TRBJ2-3
v_gene: TRBV11-2
CDR3aa: CASSSTERDTQYF
CDR3nt: TGTGCCAGCAGCTCGACCGAGCGTGATACGCAGTATTTT

d_gene: .
abundance: .
j_gene: TRBJ1-2
v_gene: TRBV12-2
CDR3aa: CASRLAGTGSSGYTF
CDR3nt: TGTGCAAGTCGCTTAGCTGGGACAGGGTCTTCTGGCTACACCTTC

d_gene: .
abundance: .
j_gene: TRBJ1-2
v_gene: TRBV4-3
CDR3aa: CASSQALGDSYYGYTF
CDR3nt: TGCGCCAGCAGCCAAGCCCTAGGTGACAGCTACTATGGCTACACCTTC

d_gene: TRBD1
abundance: .
j_gene: TRBJ2-3
v_gene: TRBV25-1
CDR3aa: CASRGQGTSTDTQYF
CDR3nt: TGTGCCAGCAGGGGACAGGGTACGAGCACAGATACGCAGTATTTT

d_gene: TRBD2
abundance: .
j_gene: TRBJ2-3
v_gene: TRBV30
CDR3aa: CAWSVGGISTDTQYF
CDR3nt: TGTGCCTGGAGTGTGGGGGGGATTAGCACAGATACGCAGTATTTT

d_gene: .
abundance: .
j_gene: TRBJ1-2
v_gene: TRBV11-2
CDR3aa: CASTLVYGYTF
CDR3nt: TGTGCCAGCACCTTAGTATATGGCTACACCTTC

d_gene: TRBD2
abundance: .
j_gene: TRBJ2-3
v_gene: TRBV6-5
CDR3aa: CASSPIAGGTDTQYF
CDR3nt: TGTGCCAGCAGTCCAATAGCGGGGGGCACAGATACGCAGTATTTT

d_gene: TRBD1
abundance: .
j_gene: TRBJ2-5
v_gene: TRBV11-2
CDR3aa: CASSSIIKQGRRETQYF
CDR3nt: TGTGCCAGCAGCTCAATTATCAAACAGGGGCGGCGGGAGACCCAGTACTTC

d_gene: .
abundance: .
j_gene: TRBJ1-2
v_gene: TRBV20-1
CDR3aa: CSAKLDYGYTF
CDR3nt: TGCAGTGCTAAACTAGACTATGGCTACACCTTC

d_gene: TRBD1
abundance: .
j_gene: TRBJ2-6
v_gene: TRBV5-1
CDR3aa: CASSPGQGSGANVLTF
CDR3nt: TGCGCCAGCAGCCCTGGACAGGGGTCTGGGGCCAACGTCCTGACTTTC

d_gene: .
abundance: .
j_gene: TRBJ1-2
v_gene: TRBV18
CDR3aa: CASSLDKGGGYTF
CDR3nt: TGTGCCAGCTCACTAGACAAAGGAGGGGGCTACACCTTC

d_gene: .
abundance: .
j_gene: TRBJ2-5
v_gene: TRBV4-1
CDR3aa: CASSQDLDLAGRSETQYF
CDR3nt: TGCGCCAGCAGCCAAGATCTAGATTTGGCTGGGAGATCAGAGACCCAGTACTTC

d_gene: .
abundance: .
j_gene: TRBJ1-5
v_gene: TRBV28
CDR3aa: CASSLYITGPNQPQHF
CDR3nt: TGTGCCAGCAGTTTATATATTACAGGGCCCAATCAGCCCCAGCATTTT

d_gene: TRBD2
abundance: .
j_gene: TRBJ2-1
v_gene: TRBV5-1
CDR3aa: CASSLADWASGTSQFF
CDR3nt: TGCGCCAGCAGCTTGGCGGATTGGGCATCCGGGACTAGCCAGTTCTTC

d_gene: .
abundance: .
j_gene: TRBJ2-5
v_gene: TRBV5-4
CDR3aa: CASSLRGSQETQYF
CDR3nt: TGTGCCAGCAGCTTGAGGGGGAGTCAAGAGACCCAGTACTTC

d_gene: TRBD1
abundance: .
j_gene: TRBJ1-1
v_gene: TRBV19
CDR3aa: CASSIKGTGVTEAFF
CDR3nt: TGTGCCAGTAGTATAAAAGGGACAGGGGTAACTGAAGCTTTCTTT

d_gene: TRBD1
abundance: .
j_gene: TRBJ1-4
v_gene: TRBV6-1
CDR3aa: CASRGQGAISEKLFF
CDR3nt: TGTGCCAGCAGGGGTCAGGGGGCGATTAGTGAAAAACTGTTTTTT

d_gene: .
abundance: .
j_gene: TRBJ2-3
v_gene: TRBV19
CDR3aa: CASSLDTYSLSASTDTQYF
CDR3nt: TGTGCCAGTAGTTTGGACACCTACAGCCTAAGTGCTAGCACAGATACGCAGTATTTT

d_gene: .
abundance: .
j_gene: TRBJ2-1
v_gene: TRBV27
CDR3aa: CASSFGTYNEQFF
CDR3nt: TGTGCCAGCAGTTTCGGGACTTACAATGAGCAGTTCTTC

d_gene: .
abundance: .
j_gene: TRBJ1-6
v_gene: TRBV7-9
CDR3aa: CASSFKQGADSPLHF
CDR3nt: TGTGCCAGCAGCTTTAAACAGGGCGCCGATTCACCCCTCCACTTT

d_gene: .
abundance: .
j_gene: TRBJ1-5
v_gene: TRBV7-9
CDR3aa: CASSSLEFYSNQPQHF
CDR3nt: TGTGCCAGCAGCTCACTGGAGTTTTATAGCAATCAGCCCCAGCATTTT

d_gene: .
abundance: .
j_gene: TRBJ2-1
v_gene: TRBV11-2
CDR3aa: CASSEETGWREQFF
CDR3nt: TGTGCCAGCAGCGAAGAGACAGGATGGCGTGAGCAGTTCTTC

d_gene: .
abundance: .
j_gene: TRBJ1-3
v_gene: TRBV4-2
CDR3aa: CASSQVGDSPGNTIYF
CDR3nt: TGTGCCAGCAGCCAAGTTGGCGACAGCCCGGGAAACACCATATATTTT

d_gene: .
abundance: .
j_gene: TRBJ2-5
v_gene: TRBV28
CDR3aa: CASSFASSETQYF
CDR3nt: TGTGCCAGCAGTTTCGCGTCATCGGAGACCCAGTACTTC

d_gene: .
abundance: few
j_gene: TRBJ1-1
v_gene: TRBV6-5
CDR3aa: CASSYSTGEAFF
CDR3nt: TGTGCCAGCAGTTACTCGACAGGTGAAGCTTTCTTT

d_gene: .
abundance: .
j_gene: TRBJ1-2
v_gene: TRBV29-1
CDR3aa: CSAGRVTGGYTF
CDR3nt: TGCAGCGCGGGCAGGGTGACTGGGGGCTACACCTTC

d_gene: TRBD2
abundance: .
j_gene: TRBJ2-1
v_gene: TRBV29-1
CDR3aa: CSVTSGGAEQFF
CDR3nt: TGCAGCGTTACTAGCGGGGGGGCCGAGCAGTTCTTC

d_gene: TRBD1
abundance: .
j_gene: TRBJ1-3
v_gene: TRBV9
CDR3aa: CASSQRGLGTGNTIYF
CDR3nt: TGTGCCAGCAGCCAAAGGGGGCTAGGGACTGGAAACACCATATATTTT

d_gene: TRBD1
abundance: .
j_gene: TRBJ2-7
v_gene: TRBV19
CDR3aa: CASKKPGQGYEQYF
CDR3nt: TGTGCCAGTAAAAAACCGGGACAGGGCTACGAGCAGTACTTC